Given below is one TCR beta chain in context. The method was immunoSEQ multiplex PCR; TCRdb's version includes in-frame clones alone and lacks a portion of them. The profile shows under 200,000 clones, less than 85% of them singletons. The data belong to a study of blood T cell repertoires in COVID-19. The source of this sequence is a woman over 75 with acute or convalescent COVID-19. Material: peripheral blood.

CDR3 protein: CASSLSFAGVSVDTQYF. DNA of the CDR3: TGCGCCAGCAGCTTGAGTTTTGCGGGAGTATCTGTAGATACGCAGTATTTT. The chain combines TRBV5-1 with TRBJ2-3; 7 nucleotides align to TRBD2. This CDR3 is built from 17 residues. Germline-derived CDR1 and CDR2 are SGHRS and YFSETQ. Trimming took 1 base from V and 5 from J; bases not matched to a gene: 13.